The 25 T cell receptor beta chains below come from one sample, sequenced in a study of CD8+ T cells in alopecia areata. As to treatment: oral pan-JAK inhibitor, 5-10 mg twice daily. It was cDNA, reverse transcribed from extracted RNA, that served as the sequencing template. The table came from immunoSEQ multiplex PCR; TCRdb's copy has only in-frame clones and leaves some out. In the table there are some 190,000 clones, 60% to 70% of which are singletons. This material consisted of CD4+ T cells sorted from blood, taken at week 4, from a patient treated with tofacitinib. These receptors all stem from a human donor with alopecia areata.

V gene TRBV7-2 combines with J gene TRBJ2-5, with 9 bases matching TRBD2. Germline V lookup: CDR1 SGHTA, CDR2 FQGNSA. The CDR3 is 17 residues long. The trim removed 1 base at V and 4 bases at J, leaving 10 bases unmatched. CDR3 nucleotides: TGTGCCAGCAGCTTAGGGGGTAGCGGGAGAGTGGGAGAGACCCAGTACTTC. Protein: CASSLGGSGRVGETQYF.

This clone was seen a few times. This chain links TRBV14 with TRBJ2-3; 9 positions agree with TRBD2. Germline values: CDR1 SGHDN, CDR2 FVKESK. The CDR3 extends over 18 amino acids. V trimming: 0 bases; J trimming: 1 base; junction bases outside the gene matches: 8. The chain's CDR3 is CASSQEGSGRGGTDTQYF. For the CDR3, the DNA is TGTGCCAGCAGCCAAGAGGGTAGCGGGAGAGGAGGCACAGATACGCAGTATTTT.

As concerns this clone: Other DNA variants within this sample encode the same CDR3. The chain joins TRBV14 to TRBJ2-7; D not resolved. The CDR3 runs 15 residues. Germline assignment: CDR1 SGHDN and CDR2 FVKESK. The ends were cut back, 0 bases at V and 1 base at J, with 10 bases in the middle. The CDR3 DNA reads as TGTGCCAGCAGCCAAGAGCAGGTCCTATCCTACGAGCAGTACTTC. The encoded protein is CASSQEQVLSYEQYF.

In this sample, this clone turned up a few times. The chain combines TRBV2 with TRBJ1-2; 7 bases fit TRBD1. The CDR3 totals 13 residues. Germline values: CDR1 SNHLY, CDR2 FYNNEI. V was pared by 4 bases and J by 8 bases, with 7 bases of the junction left unmatched. The CDR3 is CASSAGTVWGYTF. The CDR3, as DNA: TGTGCCAGCAGTGCCGGGACAGTCTGGGGCTACACCTTC. Using reference TRBV2 and TRBJ1-2 for the parts outside the CDR3, the full variable domain is EPEVTQTPSHQVTQMGQEVILRCVPISNHLYFYWYRQILGQKVEFLVSFYNNEISEKSEIFDDQFSVERPDGSNFTLKIRSTKLEDSAMYFCASSAGTVWGYTFGSGTRLTVV.

This clone showed up just once. The chain carries TRBV7-2 and TRBJ2-2; D not resolved. Germline V gene sequence: CDR1 SGHTA, CDR2 FQGNSA. V was shortened by 1 base and J by 0 bases, with 6 bases between the two germline ends. The CDR3 is 15 residues long. The CDR3 is CASSLGGTNTGELFF. The CDR3 DNA sequence: TGTGCCAGCAGCTTAGGGGGTACGAACACCGGGGAGCTGTTTTTT. The variable domain in full, with the rest retrieved from reference TRBV7-2 and TRBJ2-2, is GAGVSQSPSNKVTEKGKDVELRCDPISGHTALYWYRQSLGQGLEFLIYFQGNSAPDKSGLPSDRFSAERTGGSVSTLTIQRTQQEDSAVYLCASSLGGTNTGELFFGEGSRLTVL.

The rearrangement joins TRBV30 to TRBJ1-2; 7 nucleotides align to TRBD1. The CDR3 is made up of 14 amino acids. The junction had 8 bases not matched to a gene; V was cut back by 4 bases and J by 3 bases. Germline assignment: CDR1 GTSNPN and CDR2 SVGIG (reference sequence). CDR3 DNA: TGTGCCTGGAAACTCAGGGGGTTTGACTATGGCTACACCTTC. This sequence encodes CAWKLRGFDYGYTF.

This clone appeared once. This chain links TRBV18 with TRBJ2-3; no clear D. Germline loops: CDR1 KGHSH, CDR2 LQKENI. The length of the CDR3 is 15 residues. V lost 2 bases and J 0 bases, leaving 9 bases between the germline ends. The CDR3: CASSPIDPSTDTQYF. In DNA form, the CDR3 reads TGTGCCAGCTCACCAATAGACCCCAGCACAGATACGCAGTATTTT.

The V gene is TRBV7-9, the J gene TRBJ2-3, with unresolved D. Germline-derived CDR1 and CDR2 are SEHNR and FQNEAQ (reference sequence). The CDR3 runs to 13 residues. V was pared by 1 base and J by 1 base, with 3 bases between. The DNA of the CDR3 is TGTGCCAGCAGCTTAGATGGCACAGATACGCAGTATTTT. It specifies CASSLDGTDTQYF. Complete variable domain (other parts from reference TRBV7-9 and TRBJ2-3): DTGVSQNPRHKITKRGQNVTFRCDPISEHNRLYWYRQTLGQGPEFLTYFQNEAQLEKSRLLSDRFSAERPKGSFSTLEIQRTEQGDSAMYLCASSLDGTDTQYFGPGTRLTVL.

This clone appeared a single time. The chain joins TRBV4-3 to TRBJ2-6, with a possible D match to TRBD1 (7 bases). The CDR3 consists of 22 residues. V was clipped by 2 bases and J by 0 bases, with 26 bases between them. Germline V lookup: CDR1 LGHNA, CDR2 YSLEER. In DNA, the CDR3 is TGCGCCAGCAGCCAAAGGGCGCGGGAACAGGGGTTTCCCTTCTCTGGGGCCAACGTCCTGACTTTC. It encodes CASSQRAREQGFPFSGANVLTF.

This clone was observed once. V is TRBV30 and J is TRBJ2-7, with 11 nucleotides matching TRBD2. This CDR3 has 16 residues. The V and J ends lost 0 bases and 3 bases, in that order; junction bases with no gene match: 7. Per the germline V gene, CDR1 is GTSNPN and CDR2 is SVGIG (reference sequence). CDR3 DNA sequence: TGTGCCTGGAGTGTGGGGCTAGCGGGAGGTCACTACGAGCAGTACTTC. As protein: CAWSVGLAGGHYEQYF.

This clone has just a few counts. V is TRBV18 and J is TRBJ1-1, with D maybe TRBD1 (5 bases). This CDR3 spans 14 amino acids. V was shortened by 5 bases and J by 6 bases, with 16 bases between the two germline ends. Per germline, CDR1 KGHSH and CDR2 LQKENI. The CDR3 bases are TGTGCCAGCTCAGGGACGGGCGTAAGGCCTGAAGCTTTCTTT. Its translation is CASSGTGVRPEAFF.

With respect to this clone: The sample carries other DNA sequences with the same CDR3. The chain carries TRBV29-1 and TRBJ2-5, with D possibly matching TRBD2 (5 bases). This CDR3 has 12 amino acids. The V gene lost 4 bases and the J gene lost 1 base, with 7 bases spanning the gap. CDR1 is SQVTM and CDR2 is ANQGSEA in the germline V gene. As DNA, the CDR3 is TGCAGCGTTGGAAGCGGCCAAGAGACCCAGTACTTC. Protein sequence: CSVGSGQETQYF. Combining the CDR3 with reference TRBV29-1 and TRBJ2-5 gives the whole variable domain SAVISQKPSRDICQRGTSLTIQCQVDSQVTMMFWYRQQPGQSLTLIATANQGSEATYESGFVIDKFPISRPNLTFSTLTVSNMSPEDSSIYLCSVGSGQETQYFGPGTRLLVL.

The V call is TRBV15, the J call TRBJ2-1; tentative D call: TRBD1 (5 bases). Germline lookup yields CDR1 LNHNV and CDR2 YYDKDF (reference sequence). The CDR3 extends over 13 amino acids. With 4 bases removed from V and 7 bases from J, the gap between germline ends came to 11 bases. The CDR3 coding sequence is TGTGCCACCAGCATAGACTCAGGGAATGAGCAGTTCTTC. Protein sequence: CATSIDSGNEQFF.

The chain links TRBV28 to TRBJ2-1; 8 bases match TRBD1. With 5 bases clipped from V and 7 bases from J, the junction kept 13 bases outside the gene matches. In germline, CDR1 is MDHEN, CDR2 SYDVKM. The CDR3 has 16 amino acids. CDR3 in amino acids: CASSPNGQGRENEQFF. The DNA of the CDR3 is TGTGCCAGCAGTCCCAACGGACAGGGAAGAGAAAATGAGCAGTTCTTC.

The rearrangement joins TRBV2 to TRBJ2-1, with D unresolved. Germline-derived CDR1 and CDR2 are SNHLY and FYNNEI. The CDR3 has 15 amino acids. V lost 2 bases, J lost 1 base, and 9 bases lay in between. The CDR3 DNA sequence: TGTGCCAGCAGTGAACTAGGAGCATCCTACAATGAGCAGTTCTTC. As protein: CASSELGASYNEQFF.

This clone was observed a handful of times. This chain links TRBV2 with TRBJ2-3; tentatively, D is TRBD1 (5 bases). This CDR3 has 14 amino acids. Trimming pared 4 bases from V and 6 bases from J, leaving 14 bases between. Germline V gene sequence: CDR1 SNHLY, CDR2 FYNNEI. CDR3 sequence reads: CASSADNGQDTQYF. In DNA form, the CDR3 reads TGTGCCAGCAGTGCGGACAACGGGCAGGATACGCAGTATTTT.

The rearrangement links TRBV15 to TRBJ2-6; D may match TRBD1 or TRBD2 (5 bases each). The CDR3 length is 16 residues. V was trimmed by 3 bases and J by 4 bases, leaving 13 bases between them. Germline CDR1 reads LNHNV; CDR2 reads YYDKDF (reference sequence). This CDR3 is CATSREWGRGANVLTF. In nucleotides, the CDR3 is TGTGCCACCAGCAGGGAGTGGGGGAGAGGGGCCAACGTCCTGACTTTC.

Only a few counts were recorded for this clone. The V gene is TRBV28, the J gene TRBJ1-3, with 8 bases matching TRBD1. Trimming removed 2 bases from V and 0 bases from J; junction bases left unmatched: 6. The CDR3 spans 17 residues. Germline CDR1 is MDHEN and CDR2 is SYDVKM. The CDR3 here is CASSLQQGGVSGNTIYF. The CDR3 nucleotides are TGTGCCAGCAGTTTACAACAGGGGGGCGTCTCTGGAAACACCATATATTTT.

The chain combines TRBV2 with TRBJ1-2; tentative D call: TRBD1 (6 bases). This CDR3 contains 13 residues. Germline assignment: CDR1 SNHLY and CDR2 FYNNEI. The V end lost 3 bases, the J end lost 6 bases, and 11 bases lay between the germline ends. The CDR3, as DNA: TGTGCCAGCAGTGAGGGGGGGCAAGATGGCTACACCTTC. Translating it yields CASSEGGQDGYTF.

The chain links TRBV29-1 to TRBJ1-1; D perhaps matches TRBD1 (5 bases). V lost 1 base to trimming and J lost 1 base, with 25 bases between them. This CDR3 comprises 19 residues. CDR1 and CDR2 (germline): SQVTM, ANQGSEA. DNA of the CDR3: TGCAGCGTTGAAGGCGTCGGACACGCTACCTTTAAAAAGAACACTGAAGCTTTCTTT. Protein product: CSVEGVGHATFKKNTEAFF.

The gene calls are TRBV29-1 and TRBJ2-7, with TRBD1 as a possible D gene (6 bases). The CDR3 covers 11 residues. V was shortened by 3 bases and J by 9 bases, with 12 bases between the two germline ends. From germline, CDR1 is SQVTM and CDR2 ANQGSEA. Written as DNA, the CDR3 is TGCAGCGTTGAGGGGGCAGGAGGGCAGTACTTC. Its translation: CSVEGAGGQYF.

The gene calls are TRBV5-1 and TRBJ1-2; D perhaps matches TRBD1 (5 bases). The CDR3 runs to 12 residues. V lost 4 bases, J lost 8 bases, and 12 bases lay in between. Germline V gene data show CDR1 as SGHRS and CDR2 as YFSETQ. Written as DNA, the CDR3 is TGCGCCAGCAGCCCCGATAGGGACGGCTACACCTTC. Its translation is CASSPDRDGYTF.

V gene TRBV5-1 combines with J gene TRBJ2-5; the match to TRBD1 covers 8 bases. Germline trimming cut 0 bases from V and 3 bases from J; bases unmatched to any gene: 4. Germline V gives CDR1 SGHRS, CDR2 YFSETQ. The CDR3 runs 15 residues. The CDR3 DNA is TGCGCCAGCAGCTTGGCGGGACAGGTAAAAGAGACCCAGTACTTC. Its protein is CASSLAGQVKETQYF. The complete variable domain, with remaining parts taken from reference TRBV5-1 and TRBJ2-5, reads KAGVTQTPRYLIKTRGQQVTLSCSPISGHRSVSWYQQTPGQGLQFLFEYFSETQRNKGNFPGRFSGRQFSNSRSEMNVSTLELGDSALYLCASSLAGQVKETQYFGPGTRLLVL.

The chain employs TRBV11-2 and TRBJ2-5; D gene ambiguous. Trimming left V 5 bases short and J 5 bases short, with 6 bases between. The CDR3 is made up of 11 amino acids. Germline V gene data show CDR1 as SGHAT and CDR2 as FQNNGV. This CDR3 is CASSVGETQYF. The CDR3 DNA follows: TGTGCCAGCAGCGTTGGTGAGACCCAGTACTTC.

The DNA for the CDR3 is TGTGCCAGCAGTTTAAAGGGTCTCGGCACAGATACGCAGTATTTT. It codes for CASSLKGLGTDTQYF. The chain carries TRBV27 and TRBJ2-3; unclear D gene. The CDR3 spans 15 residues. Germline V gene data show CDR1 as MNHEY and CDR2 as SMNVEV (reference sequence). The V gene lost 2 bases and the J gene lost 1 base, with 10 bases spanning the gap.